Sequencing of this T cell receptor (beta chain) was carried out in a study of cytomegalovirus exposure and HLA in healthy donors. Study-level results: In a later analysis, productive TCRs from donors in an Asian-associated ancestry cluster reportedly carried fewer N-insertions than the cohort mean.

Per germline, CDR1 MNHNS and CDR2 SASEGT. J lost 8 bases, V lost 6 bases, and 5 bases had no gene match. The CDR3 sequence is 14 residues long. On this clone: Its cognate antigen is unknown.

It was with 60 Vbeta and 13 Jbeta primers that the PCR ran. Sequenced by immunoSEQ multiplex PCR; TCRdb stores in-frame clones only, minus some. The repertoire includes around 190,000 clones, roughly 8.7% of them detected once, and 1% to 1.5% sits in the top ten. The specimen was PBMCs. The chain has TRBV6-1 and TRBJ2-1; TRBD2 matches at 12 bases. The TCR originated in a woman aged 25 to 39 in good health and CMV-seropositive. The CDR3 region is CASSGGLAGHEQFF. DNA of the CDR3: TGTGCCAGCAGCGGGGGACTAGCGGGCCATGAGCAGTTCTTC.